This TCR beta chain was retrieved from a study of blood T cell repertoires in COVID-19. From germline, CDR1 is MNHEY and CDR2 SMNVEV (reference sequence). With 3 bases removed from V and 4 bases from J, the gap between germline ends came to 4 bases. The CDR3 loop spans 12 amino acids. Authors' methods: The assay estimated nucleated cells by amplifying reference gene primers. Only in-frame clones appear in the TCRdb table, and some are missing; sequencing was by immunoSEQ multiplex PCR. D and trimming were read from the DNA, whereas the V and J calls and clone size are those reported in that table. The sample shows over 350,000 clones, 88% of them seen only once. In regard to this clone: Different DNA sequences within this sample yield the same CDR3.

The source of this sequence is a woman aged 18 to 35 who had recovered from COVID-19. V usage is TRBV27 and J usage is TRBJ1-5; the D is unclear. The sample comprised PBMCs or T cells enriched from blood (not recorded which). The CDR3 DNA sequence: TGTGCCAGCAGTTTCCTAAATCAGCCCCAGCATTTT. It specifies CASSFLNQPQHF.